The rows below give T cell receptor beta chains drawn from one sample of a study of identical twins. TCRdb reprocessed the 5' RACE reads with MiXCR, giving one entry per CDR3 protein. The table includes 550,000 to 800,000 distinct CDR3 sequences, 7.1% detected once. This sample was shared with a second study, whose subject was yellow fever vaccine responses in identical twins.

The sample comprised PBMCs. The source of these receptors is a woman aged 18-29 years in good health. Each CDR3 is given with its conserved first and last residue. A D gene is named only where the DNA matches it firmly. Part of the rows lack a size; the others show once, few, many or a class for expanded clones.

clone_size	j_call	d_call	v_call	cdr3_aa	cdr3_nt
NA	TRBJ2-1	NA	TRBV6-4	CASSDVYNEQFF	TGTGCCAGCAGTGACGTCTACAATGAGCAGTTCTTC
many	TRBJ2-1	NA	TRBV12-3/TRBV12-4	CASGRGEQFF	TGTGCCAGCGGGCGGGGTGAGCAGTTCTTC
many	TRBJ2-7	NA	TRBV12-3/TRBV12-4	CASSLGSFSYEQYF	TGTGCCAGCAGTTTAGGGTCTTTCTCCTACGAGCAGTACTTC
many	TRBJ2-7	NA	TRBV10-3	CAISESDTGYEQYF	TGTGCCATCAGTGAGTCGGACACCGGATACGAGCAGTACTTC
few	TRBJ2-5	TRBD2	TRBV11-2	CASSLGATSGTSGYQETQYF	TGTGCCAGCAGCTTAGGGGCAACATCCGGGACTAGCGGCTACCAAGAGACCCAGTACTTC
few	TRBJ2-1	TRBD2	TRBV20-1	CSARDEGRESYNEQFF	TGCAGTGCTAGAGATGAGGGGCGGGAGTCCTACAATGAGCAGTTCTTC
NA	TRBJ1-6	NA	TRBV7-9	CASSLVDGNSPLHF	TGTGCCAGCAGCTTAGTGGACGGGAATTCACCCCTCCACTTT
NA	TRBJ2-2	TRBD1	TRBV6-6	CASRQGVEELFF	TGTGCCAGCAGACAGGGGGTCGAGGAGCTGTTTTTT
NA	TRBJ2-1	NA	TRBV12-3/TRBV12-4	CASSPVSDNEQFF	TGTGCCAGCAGCCCCGTGAGCGACAATGAGCAGTTCTTC
NA	TRBJ2-1	NA	TRBV20-1	CSARDYGSLHNEQFF	TGCAGTGCTAGAGATTATGGGAGTCTGCACAATGAGCAGTTCTTC
many	TRBJ2-1	NA	TRBV24-1	CATSDLGLGQGTEQFF	TGTGCCACCAGTGATTTGGGGTTAGGGCAGGGCACTGAGCAGTTCTTC
NA	TRBJ2-5	NA	TRBV18	CASSPPAGRETQYF	TGTGCCAGCTCACCACCGGCAGGGCGAGAGACCCAGTACTTC
few	TRBJ2-1	TRBD1	TRBV6-4	CASSAAGTGSYNEQFF	TGTGCCAGCAGTGCCGCCGGGACAGGGTCCTACAATGAGCAGTTCTTC
many	TRBJ1-1	NA	TRBV12-5	CASGPASMNTEAFF	TGTGCTAGTGGTCCAGCGTCCATGAACACTGAAGCTTTCTTT
many	TRBJ2-1	NA	TRBV5-1	CASSLEGALKFF	TGCGCCAGCAGCTTGGAAGGGGCTCTGAAGTTCTTC
many	TRBJ2-2	TRBD2	TRBV12-3/TRBV12-4	CASKLAGASVNTGELFF	TGTGCCAGCAAACTAGCGGGGGCTTCTGTGAACACCGGGGAGCTGTTTTTT
many	TRBJ2-5	TRBD2	TRBV20-1	CSARQHGLAGGSGQTQYF	TGCAGTGCTAGGCAACACGGACTAGCGGGAGGATCGGGACAGACCCAGTACTTC
few	TRBJ2-5	TRBD1	TRBV4-1	CASSQTGKGMYQETQYF	TGCGCCAGCAGCCAGACAGGGAAGGGGATGTACCAAGAGACCCAGTACTTC